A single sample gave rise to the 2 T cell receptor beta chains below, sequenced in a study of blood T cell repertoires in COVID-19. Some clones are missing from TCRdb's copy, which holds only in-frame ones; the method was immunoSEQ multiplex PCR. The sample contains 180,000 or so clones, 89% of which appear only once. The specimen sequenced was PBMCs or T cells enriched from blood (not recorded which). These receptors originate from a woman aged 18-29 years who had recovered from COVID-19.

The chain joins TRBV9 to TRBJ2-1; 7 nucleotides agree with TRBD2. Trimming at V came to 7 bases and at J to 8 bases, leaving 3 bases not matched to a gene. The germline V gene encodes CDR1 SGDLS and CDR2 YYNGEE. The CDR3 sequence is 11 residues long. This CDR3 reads CASGRVDEQFF. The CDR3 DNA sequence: TGTGCCAGCGGGAGGGTCGATGAGCAGTTCTTC. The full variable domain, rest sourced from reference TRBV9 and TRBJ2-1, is DSGVTQTPKHLITATGQRVTLRCSPRSGDLSVYWYQQSLDQGLQFLIQYYNGEERAKGNILERFSAQQFPDLHSELNLSSLELGDSALYFCASGRVDEQFFGPGTRLTVL.

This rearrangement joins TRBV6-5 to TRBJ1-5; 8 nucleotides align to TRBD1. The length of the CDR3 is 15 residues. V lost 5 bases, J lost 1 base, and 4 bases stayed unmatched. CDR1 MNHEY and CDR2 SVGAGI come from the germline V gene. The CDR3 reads CASSRGQGSNQPQHF. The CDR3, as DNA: TGTGCCAGCAGTCGCGGACAGGGCAGCAATCAGCCCCAGCATTTT.